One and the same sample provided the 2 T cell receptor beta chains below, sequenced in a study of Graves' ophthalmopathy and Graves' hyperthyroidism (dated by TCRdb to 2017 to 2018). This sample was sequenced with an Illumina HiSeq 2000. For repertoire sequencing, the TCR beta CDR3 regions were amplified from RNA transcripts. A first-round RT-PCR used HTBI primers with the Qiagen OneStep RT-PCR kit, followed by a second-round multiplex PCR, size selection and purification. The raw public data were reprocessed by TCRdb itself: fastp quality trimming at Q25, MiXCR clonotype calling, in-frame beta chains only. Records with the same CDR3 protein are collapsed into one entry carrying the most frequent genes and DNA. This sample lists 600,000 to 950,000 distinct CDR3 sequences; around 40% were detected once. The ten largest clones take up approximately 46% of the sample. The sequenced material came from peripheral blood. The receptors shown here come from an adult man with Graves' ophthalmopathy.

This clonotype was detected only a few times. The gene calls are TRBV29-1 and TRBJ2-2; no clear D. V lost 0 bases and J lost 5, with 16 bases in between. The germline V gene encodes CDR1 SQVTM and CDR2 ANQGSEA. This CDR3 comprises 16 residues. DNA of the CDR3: TGCAGCGTTGAAGATCCGAAGTCTGAATTGACCGGGGAGCTGTTTTTT. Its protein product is CSVEDPKSELTGELFF.

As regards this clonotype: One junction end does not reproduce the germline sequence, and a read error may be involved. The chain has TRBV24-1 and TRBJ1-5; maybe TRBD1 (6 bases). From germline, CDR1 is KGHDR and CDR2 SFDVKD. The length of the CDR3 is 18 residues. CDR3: CASSYQKRGAVNNQPQHF. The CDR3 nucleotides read TGTGCCAGCAGTTACCAAAAACGGGGGGCGGTAAACAATCAGCCCCAGCATTTT.